This entry is about one T cell receptor (beta chain). The sample originates from a study of blood T cell repertoires in COVID-19. The wider study: The United States, Italy and Spain were the sources of the acute and convalescent COVID-19 samples.

Trimming removed 0 bases from V and 5 bases from J; junction bases left unmatched: 8. The CDR3 runs to 15 residues. Per the germline V gene, CDR1 is GTSNPN and CDR2 is SVGIG (reference sequence). As originally analysed: Estimation of nucleated cell counts was performed using reference gene primer amplification. TCRdb's table, derived via immunoSEQ multiplex PCR, lists solely in-frame clones and lacks some. The V and J calls and clone size come from that table; D and trimming were worked out from the DNA. The sample shows over 60,000 clones, more than 80% of them seen only once. Sequenced material: peripheral blood. The rearrangement links TRBV30 to TRBJ1-2, with 8 bases fitting TRBD1. This TCR came from a woman at least 80 years old with active COVID-19. CDR3 in DNA: TGTGCCTGGAGTGTAGGGGACAGGCCCGAATATGGCTACACCTTC. This sequence encodes CAWSVGDRPEYGYTF.